Below are 27 T cell receptor beta chains sequenced from a single sample in a study of neurological immune-mediated disorders. TCRdb re-called the 5' RACE reads with MiXCR, one entry per CDR3 protein. The sample comprises over 55,000 distinct CDR3 sequences, about 10% of which are singletons, and approximately 7% rests with the top ten. Time point in this sample: longitudinal time-point 1 (baseline). The sequenced sample was PBMCs. The receptor set was obtained from a male donor with HTLV-1-associated myelopathy (HAM/TSP).

This clonotype was found many times. The genes are TRBV14 and TRBJ2-3; 7 bases align to TRBD2. The CDR3 contains 15 residues. Germline V lookup: CDR1 SGHDN, CDR2 FVKESK. V gave up 3 bases and J gave up 6 bases; unmatched junction bases: 9. The CDR3 loop reads CASSHRGLGLDTQYF. As DNA, the CDR3 is TGTGCCAGCAGCCACCGCGGACTAGGACTGGATACGCAGTATTTT. The full variable domain, with the rest looked up from reference TRBV14 and TRBJ2-3, is EAGVTQFPSHSVIEKGQTVTLRCDPISGHDNLYWYRRVMGKEIKFLLHFVKESKQDESGMPNNRFLAERTGGTYSTLKVQPAELEDSGVYFCASSHRGLGLDTQYFGPGTRLTVL.

This clonotype was counted many times. The chain recombines TRBV12-3 or TRBV12-4 with TRBJ2-7, with 7 bases lining up with TRBD1. The CDR3 consists of 14 residues. The V segment lost 3 bases and the J segment 2 bases; nucleotides outside the gene matches: 4. CDR3 loop: CASSFWDRAYEQYF. Here the CDR3 DNA reads TGTGCCAGCAGTTTTTGGGACAGAGCCTACGAGCAGTACTTC.

This clonotype was recorded at least ten times. The CDR3 bases are TGCGCCAGCAGCCAAGAGCCGGGGAGCACTGAAGCTTTCTTT. Amino acids: CASSQEPGSTEAFF. The V and J genes are TRBV4-3 and TRBJ1-1; D unresolved. CDR1 and CDR2 from the germline V gene are LGHNA and YSLEER. V lost 0 bases, J lost 4 bases, and 9 bases lay in between. The CDR3 is made up of 14 amino acids.

This clonotype was seen many times. In DNA, the CDR3 is TGTGCCAGCAGGATTTCAGGGGAGCTGTTTTTT. It is translated as CASRISGELFF. V is TRBV12-3 or TRBV12-4 and J is TRBJ2-2; no firm D call. The CDR3 spans 11 residues. With 6 bases removed from V and 8 bases from J, the gap between germline ends came to 7 bases.

This clonotype was picked up many times. The gene calls are TRBV27 and TRBJ1-4, with D possibly being TRBD1 (6 bases). Trimming took off 5 bases at V and 7 bases at J, with 14 bases between the two ends. CDR3 length equals 14 residues. Germline V lookup: CDR1 MNHEY, CDR2 SMNVEV (reference sequence). This CDR3 is CASSRTGWREKLFF. In nucleotides, the CDR3 is TGTGCCAGCAGTCGAACAGGGTGGCGTGAAAAACTGTTTTTT.

For this clonotype: Just one base apart from a much larger clone, this may be a read error. The genes are TRBV4-3 and TRBJ2-4; TRBD1 or TRBD2 may be the D gene (7 bases each). This CDR3 region has 19 residues. Germline CDR1 reads LGHNA; CDR2 reads YSLEER. The CDR3 DNA follows: TGCGCCATCAGCCAAGATAGGGGGGGGACAGACCTAGCCAAAAACATTCAGTACTTC. It encodes CAISQDRGGTDLAKNIQYF.

This clonotype came up many times. This sequence joins TRBV7-2 and TRBJ1-5, with a weak D call TRBD1 (6 bases). This CDR3 is built from 15 residues. The germline V gene has CDR1 SGHTA and CDR2 FQGNSA. V shed 0 bases and J shed 6 bases, with 12 bases lying between them. The CDR3, as DNA: TGTGCCAGCAGCTTAGCGCCAGGGGCTCTTCAGCCCCAGCATTTT. It yields the protein CASSLAPGALQPQHF.

The rearrangement uses TRBV25-1 and TRBJ2-5; D is undetermined. The CDR3 extends over 13 amino acids. Trimming shortened V by 4 bases and J by 13 bases, and 19 bases separated the two germline ends. Germline values: CDR1 MGHDK, CDR2 SYGVNS. CDR3 region: CASSVFDGRRPYF. In DNA, the CDR3 is TGTGCCAGCAGTGTCTTCGACGGCCGACGTCCGTACTTC.

This clonotype was observed many times. The J gene is TRBJ2-7, the V gene TRBV7-9, with TRBD1 matching over 8 bases. The CDR3 runs 13 residues. The V gene end was trimmed by 5 bases and the J gene end by 5 bases; junction bases not matched to a gene: 5. Germline CDR1 is SEHNR and CDR2 is FQNEAQ (reference sequence). The CDR3 nucleotides read TGTGCCAGCAGCCCGGACAGGGTCCACGAGCAGTACTTC. It yields the protein CASSPDRVHEQYF.

This clonotype has at least ten counts. This chain uses TRBV20-1 with TRBJ2-1; 7 nucleotides align to TRBD1. The junction had 7 bases not matched to a gene; V was cut back by 0 bases and J by 2 bases. Germline V lookup: CDR1 DFQATT, CDR2 SNEGSKA (reference sequence). The CDR3 is made up of 16 amino acids. The DNA of the CDR3 is TGCAGTGCTAGAGACAGAAGGGGGCTAGCCTACAATGAGCAGTTCTTC. This codes for CSARDRRGLAYNEQFF.

This clonotype has at least ten counts. This chain connects TRBV7-6 to TRBJ2-1; unclear D gene. The V end lost 1 base, the J end lost 8 bases, and 15 bases lay between the germline ends. Germline V gene data show CDR1 as SGHVS and CDR2 as FNYEAQ. This CDR3 region has 15 residues. CDR3 DNA sequence: TGTGCCAGCAGCTTAGGAGCGAGTGGCGCGCATGAGCAGTTCTTC. Its translation is CASSLGASGAHEQFF.

This clonotype showed up many times. CDR3 nucleotide sequence: TGTGCCAGCAGCCTCGACAGAAACTATGGCTACACCTTC. Translated: CASSLDRNYGYTF. V and J are TRBV6-2 or TRBV6-3 and TRBJ1-2; the D gene is possibly TRBD1 (5 bases). Germline assignment: CDR1 MNHEY and CDR2 SVGEGT. The CDR3 extends over 13 amino acids. V was clipped by 6 bases and J by 2 bases, with 10 bases between them.

There are many counts of this clonotype. The V and J genes are TRBV12-3 or TRBV12-4 and TRBJ2-3, with 7 nucleotides matching TRBD2. CDR3 length: 16 amino acids. After removal of 2 bases from V and 2 bases from J, the junction contained 7 bases not matched to a gene. The CDR3 loop reads CASSLFGGSDTDTQYF. The CDR3 DNA sequence: TGTGCCAGCAGTTTATTCGGGGGGAGCGACACAGATACGCAGTATTTT.

This clonotype has a count of ten or more. The rearrangement uses TRBV5-1 and TRBJ2-1; TRBD2 agrees at 11 bases. CDR3 length: 14 amino acids. V dropped 7 bases and J dropped 5; count of bases not matched to a gene: 5. The germline gives CDR1 SGHRS, CDR2 YFSETQ. DNA for the CDR3: TGCGCCAGCCATAGCGGGGGGGAAGACAATGAGCAGTTCTTC. Its translation is CASHSGGEDNEQFF.

This clonotype was seen ten or more times. This sequence joins TRBV5-1 and TRBJ2-3; D could derive from TRBD1 or TRBD2 (6 bases each). Germline loops: CDR1 SGHRS, CDR2 YFSETQ. Between the trimmed V and J ends, which lost 4 bases and 4 bases, there was a span of 16 bases. This CDR3 is 15 amino acids long. The CDR3 DNA reads TGCGCCAGCAGCCGGGACGGGGGCCTTTCAGATACGCAGTATTTT. Protein: CASSRDGGLSDTQYF.

The chain's CDR3 is CASSSPGLAGGRSSYNEQFF. The CDR3 DNA reads TGTGCCAGCAGCTCGCCGGGACTAGCGGGGGGGAGGAGCTCCTACAATGAGCAGTTCTTC. The J gene is TRBJ2-1, the V gene TRBV5-5, with 16 bases lining up with TRBD2. V lost 3 bases, J lost 0 bases, and 9 bases stayed unmatched. From germline, CDR1 is SGHKS and CDR2 YYEKEE (reference sequence). The CDR3 loop spans 20 amino acids.

This clonotype was recorded many times. The V gene is TRBV29-1, the J gene TRBJ1-1, with TRBD1 as a possible D gene (5 bases). The CDR3 consists of 15 residues. The ends were cut back, 3 bases at V and 5 bases at J, with 19 bases in the middle. The germline CDR1 and CDR2 sequences are SQVTM and ANQGSEA. The CDR3 region has the DNA TGCAGCGTTGATGCCATTGGGTTTTCAGGGACTGAAGCTTTCTTT. Translated, it gives CSVDAIGFSGTEAFF.

The sample holds many counts of this clonotype. The V call is TRBV5-1, the J call TRBJ2-3; D is perhaps TRBD2 (6 bases). CDR1 is SGHRS, CDR2 YFSETQ, per germline. Trimming took off 8 bases at V and 3 bases at J, with 16 bases between the two ends. CDR3 length: 14 residues. The CDR3 reads CASASGVETDTQYF. CDR3 bases: TGCGCCAGTGCCTCGGGGGTAGAGACAGATACGCAGTATTTT.

Notes on this clonotype: This clone may be a read error of a much larger clone one base away. This chain links TRBV3-1 with TRBJ1-1, with TRBD1 as a possible D gene (6 bases). The length of the CDR3 is 11 residues. Trimming removed 6 bases from V and 7 bases from J, with 9 bases in between. Germline loops: CDR1 LGHDT, CDR2 YNNKEL (reference sequence). The CDR3 region is CASRGACEAFF. CDR3 sequence (DNA): TGTGCCAGCAGGGGGGCCTGTGAAGCTTTCTTT.

The rearrangement links TRBV5-5 to TRBJ2-4; D ambiguous. CDR3 length: 13 amino acids. V was trimmed by 2 bases and J by 8 bases, leaving 11 bases between them. Germline-derived CDR1 and CDR2 are SGHKS and YYEKEE (reference sequence). Here the CDR3 reads CASSFALRYIQYF. The CDR3 nucleotides are TGTGCCAGCAGCTTTGCCCTCCGGTACATTCAGTACTTC.

Ten or more counts support this clonotype. CDR3 loop: CSAKTRDNSYEQYF. CDR3 nucleotide sequence: TGCAGTGCTAAGACAAGGGACAACTCCTACGAGCAGTACTTC. This chain uses TRBV20-1 with TRBJ2-7, with D perhaps TRBD1 (6 bases). The CDR3 length is 14 residues. Germline values: CDR1 DFQATT, CDR2 SNEGSKA (reference sequence). With 4 bases removed from V and 0 bases from J, the gap between germline ends came to 13 bases.

This clonotype was found many times. V and J are TRBV7-2 and TRBJ1-4, with D perhaps matching TRBD1 (5 bases). Germline V lookup: CDR1 SGHTA, CDR2 FQGNSA. CDR3 length equals 13 residues. Deletions cut 7 bases from V and 8 bases from J, with 14 bases between. The CDR3 bases are TGTGCCAGCAAGGAGCGGGGGGGGGAAAAACTGTTTTTT. It yields the protein CASKERGGEKLFF.

In its sample, this clonotype was seen many times. The J gene is TRBJ1-6, the V gene TRBV25-1; the D gene is possibly TRBD1 (5 bases). Looked up from germline, CDR1 is MGHDK and CDR2 is SYGVNS. The CDR3 totals 13 residues. V dropped 11 bases and J dropped 5 bases, with 13 bases sitting between them. The CDR3 DNA is TGTGCCGCGGGGGGGACCAATAATTCACCCCTCCACTTT. Protein product: CAAGGTNNSPLHF.

This clonotype was observed many times. The genes are TRBV20-1 and TRBJ2-2; D perhaps matches TRBD1 (6 bases). Trimming stripped 1 base from V and 6 bases from J, with 18 bases between. The CDR3 is made up of 16 amino acids. Germline CDR1 and CDR2: DFQATT and SNEGSKA (reference sequence). This CDR3 is CSARVAGGVIPGELFF. The CDR3, as DNA: TGCAGTGCTAGAGTGGCTGGGGGCGTGATCCCCGGGGAGCTGTTTTTT.

This clonotype was counted ten times or more. This rearrangement joins TRBV5-1 to TRBJ2-1, with D perhaps TRBD1 or TRBD2 (5 bases each). V dropped 4 bases and J dropped 7 bases, with 15 bases sitting between them. CDR3 length: 14 amino acids. CDR1 and CDR2 from the germline V gene are SGHRS and YFSETQ. The CDR3 nucleotides are TGCGCCAGCAGCGCCACCGGGACGTATAATGAGCAGTTCTTC. It yields the protein CASSATGTYNEQFF. Supplemented by reference TRBV5-1 and TRBJ2-1, the full variable domain reads KAGVTQTPRYLIKTRGQQVTLSCSPISGHRSVSWYQQTPGQGLQFLFEYFSETQRNKGNFPGRFSGRQFSNSRSEMNVSTLELGDSALYLCASSATGTYNEQFFGPGTRLTVL.

Details on this clonotype: This may be a read error, as it is one base from a much larger clone. The gene calls are TRBV29-1 and TRBJ1-1; the D is unclear. Germline lookup yields CDR1 SQVTM and CDR2 ANQGSEA. The V gene lost 2 bases and the J gene lost 3 bases, with 10 bases spanning the gap. The CDR3 covers 13 residues. The CDR3 DNA reads TGCAGCGTTGAACGTACCCAGCACACTGAAGCTTTCTTT. The encoded protein is CSVERTQHTEAFF.

This clonotype was seen many times. The chain uses TRBV5-1 and TRBJ2-7; D may be TRBD1 (7 bases). This CDR3 comprises 14 residues. Per germline, CDR1 SGHRS and CDR2 YFSETQ. Trimming pared 0 bases from V and 6 bases from J, leaving 13 bases between. CDR3 loop: CASSLVGGGFEQYF. CDR3 DNA sequence: TGCGCCAGCAGCTTGGTAGGAGGGGGCTTCGAGCAGTACTTC.